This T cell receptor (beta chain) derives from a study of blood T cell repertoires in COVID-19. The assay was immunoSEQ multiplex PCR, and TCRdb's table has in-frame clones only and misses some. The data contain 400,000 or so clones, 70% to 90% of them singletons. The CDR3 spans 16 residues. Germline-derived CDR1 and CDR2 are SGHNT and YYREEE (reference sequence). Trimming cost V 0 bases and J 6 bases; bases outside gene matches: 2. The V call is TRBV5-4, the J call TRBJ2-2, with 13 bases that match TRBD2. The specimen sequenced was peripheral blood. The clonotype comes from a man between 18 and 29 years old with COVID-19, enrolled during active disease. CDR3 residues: CASSLGTSGGSGELFF. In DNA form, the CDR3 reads TGTGCCAGCAGCTTGGGGACTAGCGGGGGATCCGGGGAGCTGTTTTTT.